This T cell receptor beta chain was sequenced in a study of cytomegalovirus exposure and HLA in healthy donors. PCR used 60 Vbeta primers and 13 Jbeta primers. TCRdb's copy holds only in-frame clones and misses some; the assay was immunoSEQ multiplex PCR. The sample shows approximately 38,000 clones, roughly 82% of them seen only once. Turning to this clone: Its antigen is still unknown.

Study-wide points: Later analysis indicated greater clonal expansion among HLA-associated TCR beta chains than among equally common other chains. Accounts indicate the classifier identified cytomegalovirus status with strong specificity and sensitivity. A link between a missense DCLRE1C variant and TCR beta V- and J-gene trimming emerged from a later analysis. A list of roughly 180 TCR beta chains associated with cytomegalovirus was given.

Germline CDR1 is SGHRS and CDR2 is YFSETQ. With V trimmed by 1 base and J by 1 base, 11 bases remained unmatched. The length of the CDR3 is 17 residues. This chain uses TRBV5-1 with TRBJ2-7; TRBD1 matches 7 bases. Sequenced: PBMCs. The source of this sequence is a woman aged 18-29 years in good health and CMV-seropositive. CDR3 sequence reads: CASSLSSDRDRSYEQYF. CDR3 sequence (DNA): TGCGCCAGCAGCTTGAGTTCTGACAGGGATCGGTCCTACGAGCAGTACTTC.